Listed here is a single T cell receptor (beta chain). Its antigen remains unidentified. The CDR3 is 14 amino acids. Trimming cost V 3 bases and J 7 bases; bases outside gene matches: 3. Germline CDR1 LNHDA, CDR2 SQIVND (reference sequence). The sample belongs to a study of shared clonotypes between healthy human individuals. Study findings and constraints: In the sorted subsets, rarefaction showed sequencing was incomplete despite large depth. Only blood was sampled; tissue repertoires likely differ. Clonotypes which were not shared had lower generation probabilities than clonotypes that all four donors shared.

The assay was immunoSEQ multiplex PCR, and TCRdb's table has in-frame clones only and misses some. The table lists about 1 million clones, about 80% of them singletons. This chain uses TRBV19 with TRBJ1-5; 10 bases fit TRBD1. The sequenced material came from memory CD4+ T cells from PBMCs. The subset: CD45RA-negative fraction. The receptor was isolated from a man younger than 30 in good health. Some clones in this sample may be carry-over from other donors' samples. CDR3 DNA sequence: TGTGCCAGTAGTATGACAGGGGGCGGGCAGCCCCAGCATTTT. Encoded protein: CASSMTGGGQPQHF.